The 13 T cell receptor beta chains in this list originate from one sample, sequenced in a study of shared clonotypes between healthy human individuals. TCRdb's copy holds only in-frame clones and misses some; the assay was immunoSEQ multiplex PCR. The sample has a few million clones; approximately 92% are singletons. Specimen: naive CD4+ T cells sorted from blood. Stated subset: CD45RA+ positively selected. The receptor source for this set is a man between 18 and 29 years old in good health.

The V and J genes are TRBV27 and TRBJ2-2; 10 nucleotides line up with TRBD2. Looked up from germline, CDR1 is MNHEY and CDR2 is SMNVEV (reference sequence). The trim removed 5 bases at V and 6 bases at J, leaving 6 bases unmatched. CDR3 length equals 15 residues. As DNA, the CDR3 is TGTGCCAGCAGTCCAGCGGGAGGGGAAGCCGGGGAGCTGTTTTTT. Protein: CASSPAGGEAGELFF.

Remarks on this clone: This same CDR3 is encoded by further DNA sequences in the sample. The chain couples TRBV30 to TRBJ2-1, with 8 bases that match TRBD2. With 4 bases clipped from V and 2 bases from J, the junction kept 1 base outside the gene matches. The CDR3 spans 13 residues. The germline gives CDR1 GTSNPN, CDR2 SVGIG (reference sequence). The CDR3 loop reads CAWTAGAYNEQFF. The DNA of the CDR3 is TGTGCCTGGACAGCGGGAGCCTACAATGAGCAGTTCTTC.

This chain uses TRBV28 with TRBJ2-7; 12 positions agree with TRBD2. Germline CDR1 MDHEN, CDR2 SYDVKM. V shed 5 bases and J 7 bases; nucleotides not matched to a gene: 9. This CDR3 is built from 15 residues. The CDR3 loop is CASSLELAGGREQYF. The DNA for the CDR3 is TGTGCCAGCAGTCTAGAGCTAGCGGGGGGGCGAGAGCAGTACTTC.

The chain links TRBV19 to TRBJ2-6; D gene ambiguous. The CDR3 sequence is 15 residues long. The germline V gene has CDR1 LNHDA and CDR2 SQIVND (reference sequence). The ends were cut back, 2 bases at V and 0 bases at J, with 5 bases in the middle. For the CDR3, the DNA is TGTGCCAGTAGTATAATTTACTCTGGGGCCAACGTCCTGACTTTC. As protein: CASSIIYSGANVLTF.

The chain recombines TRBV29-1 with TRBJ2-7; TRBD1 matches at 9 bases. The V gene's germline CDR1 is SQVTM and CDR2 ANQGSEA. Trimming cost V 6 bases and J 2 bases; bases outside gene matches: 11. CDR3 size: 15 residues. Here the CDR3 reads CSVYTGGSSAYEQYF. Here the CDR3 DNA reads TGCAGCGTGTACACAGGGGGCTCATCTGCCTACGAGCAGTACTTC.

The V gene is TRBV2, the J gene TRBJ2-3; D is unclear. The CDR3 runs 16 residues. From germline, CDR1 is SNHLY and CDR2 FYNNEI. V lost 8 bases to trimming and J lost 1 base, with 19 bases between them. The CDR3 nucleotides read TGTGCCAGCGACCTTGGGCCCTCCTGGCGCACAGATACGCAGTATTTT. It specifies CASDLGPSWRTDTQYF.

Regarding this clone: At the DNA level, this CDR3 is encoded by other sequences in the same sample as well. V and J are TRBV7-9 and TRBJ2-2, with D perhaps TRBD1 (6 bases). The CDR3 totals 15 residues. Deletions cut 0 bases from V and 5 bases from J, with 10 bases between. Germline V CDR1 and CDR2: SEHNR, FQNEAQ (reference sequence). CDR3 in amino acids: CASSLAGGLTGELFF. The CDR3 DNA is TGTGCCAGCAGCTTAGCTGGGGGCTTAACCGGGGAGCTGTTTTTT.

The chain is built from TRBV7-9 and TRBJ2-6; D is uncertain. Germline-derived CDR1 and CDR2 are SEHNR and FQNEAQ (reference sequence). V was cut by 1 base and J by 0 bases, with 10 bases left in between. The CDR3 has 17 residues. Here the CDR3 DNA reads TGTGCCAGCAGCTTAGTTGCTTGGTCCTCTGGGGCCAACGTCCTGACTTTC. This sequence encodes CASSLVAWSSGANVLTF.

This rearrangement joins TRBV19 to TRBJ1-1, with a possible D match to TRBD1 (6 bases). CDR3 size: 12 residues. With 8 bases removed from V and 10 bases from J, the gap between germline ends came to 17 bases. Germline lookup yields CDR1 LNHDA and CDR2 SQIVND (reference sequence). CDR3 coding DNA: TGTGCCAGTCAAGGACAGTTCGGTGGAGCTTTCTTT. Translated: CASQGQFGGAFF.

The CDR3 region is CASSSGTSGGAGEQFF. The CDR3 coding sequence is TGCGCCAGCAGCTCCGGGACTAGCGGGGGGGCCGGTGAGCAGTTCTTC. The chain joins TRBV5-1 to TRBJ2-1; 16 bases are shared with TRBD2. CDR3 size: 16 residues. V lost 3 bases to trimming and J lost 9 bases; unmatched junction nucleotides: 6. Germline assignment: CDR1 SGHRS and CDR2 YFSETQ.

The CDR3 here is CASSYSWRTNTEAFF. CDR3 nucleotide sequence: TGTGCCAGCAGTTACTCGTGGAGGACGAACACTGAAGCTTTCTTT. The chain couples TRBV6-6 to TRBJ1-1; D gene ambiguous. Germline CDR1 and CDR2: MNHNY and SVGAGI (reference sequence). Between the trimmed V and J ends, which lost 0 bases and 1 base, there was a span of 9 bases. This CDR3 comprises 15 residues.

CDR3: CASSIDRRLSYNEQFF. For the CDR3, the DNA is TGTGCCAGTAGTATAGATAGGCGGCTAAGCTACAATGAGCAGTTCTTC. The rearrangement joins TRBV19 to TRBJ2-1; no clear D. CDR1 is LNHDA and CDR2 is SQIVND in the germline V gene (reference sequence). The CDR3 is 16 residues long. V lost 0 bases and J 3 bases, leaving 12 bases between the germline ends.

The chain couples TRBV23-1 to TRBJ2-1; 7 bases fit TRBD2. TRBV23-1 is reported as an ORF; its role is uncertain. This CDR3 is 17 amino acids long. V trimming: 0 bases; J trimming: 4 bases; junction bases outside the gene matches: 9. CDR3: CASSQSALGGTYNEQFF. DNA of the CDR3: TGCGCCAGCAGTCAATCGGCCCTGGGGGGGACTTACAATGAGCAGTTCTTC.